Below, 18 T cell receptor beta chains from the same sample are listed, as sequenced in a study of early T cells in non-severe SARS-CoV-2 infection. TCRdb reprocessed the 5' RACE reads with MiXCR, giving one entry per CDR3 protein. The sample lists about 64,000 distinct CDR3 sequences; about 11% were seen once. Sequenced here: whole blood, sampled at baseline. These TCRs come from an adult who was a healthcare worker with PCR-confirmed SARS-CoV-2 infection or an uninfected control (not recorded which).

This clonotype was seen a handful of times. The chain joins TRBV27 to TRBJ1-5, with a weak D call TRBD1 (6 bases). V shed 3 bases and J shed 3 bases, with 9 bases lying between them. The germline CDR1 and CDR2 sequences are MNHEY and SMNVEV (reference sequence). This CDR3 spans 14 amino acids. The CDR3 reads CASSFRGPNQPQHF. CDR3 coding DNA: TGTGCCAGCAGTTTCAGGGGACCCAATCAGCCCCAGCATTTT.

This clonotype was counted ten times or more. The chain uses TRBV7-8 and TRBJ2-1; a weak D match, TRBD1 (6 bases). Trimming removed 1 base at V and 3 bases at J, with 13 bases between. The germline CDR1 and CDR2 sequences are SGHVS and FQNEAQ. The CDR3 covers 16 residues. CDR3 protein: CASSLGSGVGYNEQFF. CDR3 bases: TGTGCCAGCAGCTTAGGTTCAGGGGTGGGCTACAATGAGCAGTTCTTC. Complete variable domain (other parts from reference TRBV7-8 and TRBJ2-1): GAGVSQSPRYKVAKRGQDVALRCDPISGHVSLFWYQQALGQGPEFLTYFQNEAQLDKSGLPSDRFFAERPEGSVSTLKIQRTQQEDSAVYLCASSLGSGVGYNEQFFGPGTRLTVL.

This clonotype was counted ten times or more. The V and J genes are TRBV5-6 and TRBJ2-7, with D unclear. V shed 0 bases and J shed 0 bases, with 16 bases lying between them. The germline CDR1 and CDR2 sequences are SGHDT and YYEEEE. The CDR3 loop spans 17 amino acids. The CDR3 spells CASSLATATLSSYEQYF. CDR3 bases: TGTGCCAGCAGCTTGGCCACGGCGACTTTGAGCTCCTACGAGCAGTACTTC.

This clonotype was picked up a small number of times. The chain carries TRBV10-3 and TRBJ2-5; D is tentatively TRBD1 or TRBD2 (5 bases each). Trimming removed 9 bases from V and 14 bases from J, with 16 bases in between. Germline-derived CDR1 and CDR2 are ENHRY and SYGVKD. The CDR3 sequence is 10 residues long. CDR3 amino acids: CAIDRDRIYF. In DNA, the CDR3 is TGTGCCATTGACCGGGACCGCATATACTTC.

In its sample, this clonotype was seen many times. The rearrangement links TRBV7-3 to TRBJ2-3, with 9 bases fitting TRBD2. CDR1 and CDR2 (germline): SGHTA, FQGTGA. After removal of 4 bases from V and 6 bases from J, the junction contained 5 bases not matched to a gene. The CDR3 runs to 14 residues. Here the CDR3 reads CASSSGSGGDTQYF. CDR3 in DNA: TGTGCCAGCAGCTCGGGAAGCGGGGGGGATACGCAGTATTTT.

This clonotype was observed a few times. V is TRBV4-3 and J is TRBJ2-1; D is ambiguous. Between the trimmed V and J ends, which lost 0 bases and 0 bases, there was a span of 9 bases. This CDR3 has 16 residues. Germline loops: CDR1 LGHNA, CDR2 YSLEER. The CDR3 loop reads CASSQDPASSYNEQFF. The CDR3 bases are TGCGCCAGCAGCCAAGATCCGGCTAGCTCCTACAATGAGCAGTTCTTC.

This clonotype was observed a few times. The gene calls are TRBV6-6 and TRBJ1-5, with D unresolved. Deletions cut 5 bases from V and 7 bases from J, with 9 bases between. Germline CDR1 is MNHNY and CDR2 is SVGAGI (reference sequence). The CDR3 contains 12 residues. As DNA, the CDR3 is TGTGCCAGCAGTCTGGGGAGACAGCCCCAGCATTTT. Protein product: CASSLGRQPQHF.

This clonotype has ten or more counts. The rearrangement links TRBV21-1 to TRBJ1-1; TRBD1 is taken as the D call from the table, unchecked against the DNA. TRBV21-1 represents a pseudogene. The CDR3 extends over 17 amino acids. CDR3 nucleotide sequence: TGTGCCAGCAGCAGATGGACAGGGGGAGTCTGGAACACTGAAGCTTTCTTT. Residues: CASSRWTGGVWNTEAFF.

In its sample, this clonotype was seen a few times. J is TRBJ2-5 and V is TRBV29-1; D gene ambiguous. The V gene's germline CDR1 is SQVTM and CDR2 ANQGSEA. With 7 bases removed from V and 5 bases from J, the gap between germline ends came to 11 bases. The CDR3 has 11 residues. The CDR3 sequence is CSETRLETQYF. CDR3 nucleotides: TGCAGCGAGACGAGGTTGGAGACCCAGTACTTC.

This chain connects TRBV18 to TRBJ2-3; the D gene is possibly TRBD2 (5 bases). The CDR3 spans 16 residues. Trimming stripped 5 bases from V and 0 bases from J, with 15 bases between. Germline assignment: CDR1 KGHSH and CDR2 LQKENI. The CDR3 sequence is CASSADGRTSTDTQYF. CDR3 DNA: TGTGCCAGCTCAGCCGATGGGAGAACTAGCACAGATACGCAGTATTTT.

V is TRBV12-3 or TRBV12-4 and J is TRBJ1-2; D perhaps matches TRBD1 (5 bases). The V gene lost 7 bases and the J gene lost 11 bases, with 20 bases spanning the gap. CDR3 length: 13 residues. The CDR3 DNA reads TGTGCCAGCAACCTCGGGGGGACGAATTGGTACACCTTC. Protein product: CASNLGGTNWYTF.

The chain couples TRBV7-2 to TRBJ1-1, with D possibly matching TRBD1 (5 bases). V shed 4 bases and J shed 2 bases, with 20 bases lying between them. Germline lookup yields CDR1 SGHTA and CDR2 FQGNSA. The CDR3 spans 17 residues. CDR3 coding DNA: TGTGCCAGCAGCTACCGGGGGGTTGCGGAGAGAAACACTGAAGCTTTCTTT. This gives the protein CASSYRGVAERNTEAFF.

This rearrangement joins TRBV10-3 to TRBJ2-5; D gene ambiguous. The CDR3 sequence is 14 residues long. The germline V and J ends were trimmed by 4 bases and 2 bases, with 11 bases remaining between them. CDR1 ENHRY and CDR2 SYGVKD come from the germline V gene. CDR3 sequence (DNA): TGTGCCATCAGTGGTCTGGCGGCGCAAGAGACCCAGTACTTC. This gives the protein CAISGLAAQETQYF.

This clonotype was seen only a few times. The chain recombines TRBV11-2 with TRBJ2-3; D gene uncertain. The V end was cut by 4 bases, the J end by 0 bases, with 17 bases between. This CDR3 has 17 amino acids. From germline, CDR1 is SGHAT and CDR2 FQNNGV. The CDR3 sequence is CASSSVPSTTSTDTQYF. CDR3 bases: TGTGCCAGCAGCTCCGTTCCCTCGACAACTAGCACAGATACGCAGTATTTT.

The chain carries TRBV20-1 and TRBJ2-1; 9 nucleotides match TRBD2. The CDR3 runs 16 residues. V lost 6 bases to trimming and J lost 3 bases; unmatched junction nucleotides: 12. The germline CDR1 and CDR2 sequences are DFQATT and SNEGSKA (reference sequence). CDR3 coding DNA: TGCAGTGCCAGCGCCTATAGCGGGGGCGTCTACAATGAGCAGTTCTTC. As protein: CSASAYSGGVYNEQFF.

This clonotype was counted ten times or more. The chain recombines TRBV9 with TRBJ2-7, with 10 bases matching TRBD1. This CDR3 contains 15 residues. The junction had 7 bases not matched to a gene; V was cut back by 4 bases and J by 3 bases. CDR1 and CDR2 (germline): SGDLS, YYNGEE. The CDR3 loop is CASSHGQGENYEQYF. As DNA, the CDR3 is TGTGCCAGCAGCCATGGACAGGGGGAAAACTACGAGCAGTACTTC.

The chain links TRBV5-1 to TRBJ1-5, with D uncertain. The V and J ends lost 2 bases and 5 bases respectively, with 11 bases between them. CDR1 is SGHRS, CDR2 YFSETQ, per germline. This CDR3 has 14 residues. CDR3 sequence: CASSFSGMDQPQHF. The CDR3 DNA reads as TGCGCCAGCAGCTTCTCGGGTATGGATCAGCCCCAGCATTTT.

The sample holds many counts of this clonotype. This rearrangement joins TRBV6-6 to TRBJ1-2; 8 bases fit TRBD1. Unmatched junction bases numbered 14, after V lost 0 bases and J lost 5 bases. The CDR3 extends over 18 amino acids. The germline CDR1 and CDR2 sequences are MNHNY and SVGAGI (reference sequence). The CDR3 DNA is TGTGCCAGCAGTTACTCGATGTCCCCGCAGGGGGCAGGGTATGGCTACACCTTC. Amino acid sequence: CASSYSMSPQGAGYGYTF.